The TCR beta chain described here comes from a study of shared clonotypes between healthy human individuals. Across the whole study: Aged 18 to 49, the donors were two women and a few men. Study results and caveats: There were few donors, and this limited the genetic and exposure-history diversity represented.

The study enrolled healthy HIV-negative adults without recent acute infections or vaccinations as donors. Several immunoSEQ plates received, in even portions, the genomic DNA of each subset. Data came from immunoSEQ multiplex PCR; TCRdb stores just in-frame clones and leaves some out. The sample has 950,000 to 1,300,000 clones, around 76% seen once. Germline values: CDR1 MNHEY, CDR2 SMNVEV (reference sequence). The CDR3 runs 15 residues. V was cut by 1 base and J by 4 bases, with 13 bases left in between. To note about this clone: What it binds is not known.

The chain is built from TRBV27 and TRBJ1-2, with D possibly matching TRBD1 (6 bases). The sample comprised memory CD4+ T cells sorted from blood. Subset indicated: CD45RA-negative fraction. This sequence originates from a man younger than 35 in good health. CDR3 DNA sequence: TGTGCCAGCAGTTTATTCGGGGGGCTGAGCTATGGCTACACCTTC. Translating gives CASSLFGGLSYGYTF.